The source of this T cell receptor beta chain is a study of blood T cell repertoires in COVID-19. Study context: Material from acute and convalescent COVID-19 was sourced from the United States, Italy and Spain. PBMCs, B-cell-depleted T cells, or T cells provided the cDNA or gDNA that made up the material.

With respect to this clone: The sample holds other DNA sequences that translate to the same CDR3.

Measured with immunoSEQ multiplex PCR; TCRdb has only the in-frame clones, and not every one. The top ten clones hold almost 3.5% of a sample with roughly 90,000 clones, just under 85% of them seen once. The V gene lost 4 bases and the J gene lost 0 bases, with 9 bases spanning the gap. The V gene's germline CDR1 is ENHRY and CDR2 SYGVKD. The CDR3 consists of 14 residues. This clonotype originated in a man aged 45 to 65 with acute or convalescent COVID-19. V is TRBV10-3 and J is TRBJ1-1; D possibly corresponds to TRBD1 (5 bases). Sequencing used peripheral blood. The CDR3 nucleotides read TGTGCCATCAGTGGGGGACTGATGAACACTGAAGCTTTCTTT. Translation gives CAISGGLMNTEAFF.